This T cell receptor beta chain was recorded in a study of blood T cell repertoires in COVID-19. Measured with immunoSEQ multiplex PCR; TCRdb has only the in-frame clones, and not every one. The sample holds 200,000 or so clones; 75% to 90% are singletons and the top ten take around 6%. V was pared by 0 bases and J by 2 bases, with 4 bases of the junction left unmatched. CDR1 and CDR2 from the germline V gene are MNHEY and SVGAGI. The CDR3 is 15 amino acids. A note on this clone: This same CDR3 is encoded by further DNA sequences in the sample.

The TCR was taken from a man aged 60 to 75 who had recovered from COVID-19. This chain joins TRBV6-5 and TRBJ2-7, with 7 nucleotides matching TRBD2. Input material: peripheral blood. CDR3 amino acids: CASSYSGRGAYEQYF. CDR3 in DNA: TGTGCCAGCAGTTACTCGGGACGGGGGGCCTACGAGCAGTACTTC.